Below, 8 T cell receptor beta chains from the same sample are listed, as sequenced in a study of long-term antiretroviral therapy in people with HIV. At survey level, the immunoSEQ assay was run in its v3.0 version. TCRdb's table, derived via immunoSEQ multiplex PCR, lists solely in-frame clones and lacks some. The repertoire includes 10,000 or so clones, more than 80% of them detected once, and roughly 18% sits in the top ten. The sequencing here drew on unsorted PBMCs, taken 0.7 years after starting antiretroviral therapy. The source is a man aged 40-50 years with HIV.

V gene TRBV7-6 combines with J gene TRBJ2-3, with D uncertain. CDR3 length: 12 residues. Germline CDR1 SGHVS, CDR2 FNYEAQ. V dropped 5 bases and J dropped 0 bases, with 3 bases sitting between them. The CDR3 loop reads CASSLSTDTQYF. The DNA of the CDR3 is TGTGCCAGCAGCCTAAGCACAGATACGCAGTATTTT.

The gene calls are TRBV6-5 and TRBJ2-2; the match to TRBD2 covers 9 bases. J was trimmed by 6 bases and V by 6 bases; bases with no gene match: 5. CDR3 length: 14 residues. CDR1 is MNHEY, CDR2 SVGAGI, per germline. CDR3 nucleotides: TGTGCCAGCAGCAGGACTAGCGACCCCGGGGAGCTGTTTTTT. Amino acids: CASSRTSDPGELFF.

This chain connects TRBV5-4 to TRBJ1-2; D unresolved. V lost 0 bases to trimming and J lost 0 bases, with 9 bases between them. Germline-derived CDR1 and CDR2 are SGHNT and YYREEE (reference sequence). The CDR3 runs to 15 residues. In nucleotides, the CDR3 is TGTGCCAGCAGCTTGGAACACACTGCTAACTATGGCTACACCTTC. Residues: CASSLEHTANYGYTF.

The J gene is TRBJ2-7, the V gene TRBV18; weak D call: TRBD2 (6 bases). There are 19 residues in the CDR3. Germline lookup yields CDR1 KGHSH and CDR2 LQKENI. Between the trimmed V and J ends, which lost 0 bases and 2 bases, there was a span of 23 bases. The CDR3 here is CASSPPTRPGGDGAYEQYF. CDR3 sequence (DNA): TGTGCCAGCTCACCACCCACACGCCCTGGAGGGGACGGCGCCTACGAGCAGTACTTC.

The CDR3 bases are TGTGCCAGCAGCTTGGATGTGGACAGGGAAGGGTCCCAGCATTTT. Translated: CASSLDVDREGSQHF. The gene calls are TRBV5-8 and TRBJ1-5, with TRBD1 identical over 8 bases. V shed 0 bases, J shed 11 bases, and the junction held 10 bases outside the gene matches. This CDR3 is 15 amino acids long. CDR1 SGHTS and CDR2 YDEGEE come from the germline V gene. The variable domain in full, with the rest retrieved from reference TRBV5-8 and TRBJ1-5, is EAGVTQSPTHLIKTRGQQATLRCSPISGHTSVYWYQQALGLGLQFLLWYDEGEERNRGNFPPRFSGRQFPNYSSELNVNALELEDSALYLCASSLDVDREGSQHFGDGTRLSIL.

This CDR3 is CASSSTLTDTQYF. The CDR3 DNA is TGTGCCAGCAGCTCCACCCTCACAGATACGCAGTATTTT. V gene TRBV11-3 combines with J gene TRBJ2-3, with D hard to call. There are 13 residues in the CDR3. V lost 4 bases and J 2 bases, leaving 7 bases between the germline ends. Per the germline V gene, CDR1 is SGHNT and CDR2 is YENEEA.

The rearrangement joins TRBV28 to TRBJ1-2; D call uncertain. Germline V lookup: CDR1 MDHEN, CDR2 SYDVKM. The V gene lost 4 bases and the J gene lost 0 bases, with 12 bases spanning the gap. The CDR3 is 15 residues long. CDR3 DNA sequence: TGTGCCAGCAGTTCCCCCAGCATCTCTAACTATGGCTACACCTTC. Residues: CASSSPSISNYGYTF.

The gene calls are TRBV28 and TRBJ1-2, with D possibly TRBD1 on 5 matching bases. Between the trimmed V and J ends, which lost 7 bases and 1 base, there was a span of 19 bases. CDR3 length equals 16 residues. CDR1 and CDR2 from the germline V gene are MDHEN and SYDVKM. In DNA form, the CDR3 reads TGTGCCAGCAACCCCGTAACGTGGGGACGTAACTATGGCTACACCTTC. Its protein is CASNPVTWGRNYGYTF.